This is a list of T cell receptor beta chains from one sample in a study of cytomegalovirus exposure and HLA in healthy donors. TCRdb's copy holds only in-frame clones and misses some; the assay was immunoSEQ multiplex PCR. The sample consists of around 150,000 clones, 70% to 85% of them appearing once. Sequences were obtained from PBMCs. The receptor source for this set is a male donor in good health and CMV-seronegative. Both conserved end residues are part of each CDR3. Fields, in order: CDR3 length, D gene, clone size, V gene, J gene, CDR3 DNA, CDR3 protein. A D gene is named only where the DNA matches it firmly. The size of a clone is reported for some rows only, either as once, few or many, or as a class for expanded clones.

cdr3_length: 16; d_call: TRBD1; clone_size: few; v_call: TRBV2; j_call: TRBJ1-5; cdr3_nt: TGTGCCAGCAGTCGGGACAGGGCAGTTGAGGATCAGCCCCAGCATTTT; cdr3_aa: CASSRDRAVEDQPQHF
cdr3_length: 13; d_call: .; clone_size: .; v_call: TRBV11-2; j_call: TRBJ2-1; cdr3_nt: TGTGCCAGCAGCGTTAGCACTCCAAATGAGCAGTTCTTC; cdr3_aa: CASSVSTPNEQFF
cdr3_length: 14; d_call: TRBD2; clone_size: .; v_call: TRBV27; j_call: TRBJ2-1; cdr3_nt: TGTGCCAGTGGGCCGATGGGACTAGCGCCAAAGCAGTTCTTC; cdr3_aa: CASGPMGLAPKQFF
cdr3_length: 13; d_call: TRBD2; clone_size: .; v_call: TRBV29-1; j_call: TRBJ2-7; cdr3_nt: TGCAGCGTTGGGACTAGCGGGCCCTACGAGCAGTACTTC; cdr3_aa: CSVGTSGPYEQYF
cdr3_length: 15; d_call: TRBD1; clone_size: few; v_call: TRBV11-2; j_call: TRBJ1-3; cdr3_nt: TGTGCCAGCAGCCTACAGGGGCGAGGTGGAAACACCATATATTTT; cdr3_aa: CASSLQGRGGNTIYF
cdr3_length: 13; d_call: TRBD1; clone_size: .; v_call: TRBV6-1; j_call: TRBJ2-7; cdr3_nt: TGTGCCAGCAGTGGGGGACAGATGTACGAGCAGTACTTC; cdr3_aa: CASSGGQMYEQYF
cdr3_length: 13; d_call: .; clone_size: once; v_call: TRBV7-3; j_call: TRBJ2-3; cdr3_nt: TGTGCCAGCAGCGCCCCCGGGACAGATACGCAGTATTTT; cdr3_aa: CASSAPGTDTQYF
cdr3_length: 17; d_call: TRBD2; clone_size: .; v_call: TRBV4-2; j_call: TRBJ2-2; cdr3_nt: TGTGCCAGCAGCCAAGGAACTAGCGAGAGTAACACCGGGGAGCTGTTTTTT; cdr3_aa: CASSQGTSESNTGELFF
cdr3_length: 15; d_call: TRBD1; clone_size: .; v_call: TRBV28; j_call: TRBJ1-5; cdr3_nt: TGTGCCAGCAGCTCGACAGGGTTGGGAAATCAGCCCCAGCATTTT; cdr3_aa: CASSSTGLGNQPQHF
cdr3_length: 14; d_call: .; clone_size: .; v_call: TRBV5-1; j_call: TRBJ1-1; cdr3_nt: TGCGCCAGCAGCTCGTCAGTACTGAACACTGAAGCTTTCTTT; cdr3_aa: CASSSSVLNTEAFF
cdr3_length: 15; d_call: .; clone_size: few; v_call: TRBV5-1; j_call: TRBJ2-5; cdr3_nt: TGCGCCAGCCGCCCCCAGACGGGGTCTCAAGAGACCCAGTACTTC; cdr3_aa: CASRPQTGSQETQYF
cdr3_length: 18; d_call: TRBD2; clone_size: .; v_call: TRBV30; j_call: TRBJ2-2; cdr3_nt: TGTGCCTGGAGTGTATCAACCGCTAGCGGCGCGAACACCGGGGAGCTGTTTTTT; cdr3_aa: CAWSVSTASGANTGELFF
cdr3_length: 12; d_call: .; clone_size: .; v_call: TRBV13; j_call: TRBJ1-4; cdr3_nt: TGTGCCAGCAGCTCTAGAGGCGAAAAACTGTTTTTT; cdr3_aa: CASSSRGEKLFF
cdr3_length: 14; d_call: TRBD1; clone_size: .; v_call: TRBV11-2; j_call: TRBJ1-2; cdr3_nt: TGTGCCAGCAGCTTATGGACAGGGCCACTTGGCTACACCTTC; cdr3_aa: CASSLWTGPLGYTF
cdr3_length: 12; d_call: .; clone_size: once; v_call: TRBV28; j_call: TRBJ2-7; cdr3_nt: TGTGCCAGCAGTTTTACTTTCTACGAGCAGTACTTC; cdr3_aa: CASSFTFYEQYF
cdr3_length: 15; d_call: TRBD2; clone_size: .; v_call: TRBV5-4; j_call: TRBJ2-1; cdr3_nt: TGTGCCAGCAGCCTTGGACTAGCGGGGAACAATGAGCAGTTCTTC; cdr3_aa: CASSLGLAGNNEQFF
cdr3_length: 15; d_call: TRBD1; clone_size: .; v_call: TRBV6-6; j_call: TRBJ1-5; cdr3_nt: TGTGCCAGCAGTTATCGGACAGGGGAGTTTCAGCCCCAGCATTTT; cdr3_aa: CASSYRTGEFQPQHF
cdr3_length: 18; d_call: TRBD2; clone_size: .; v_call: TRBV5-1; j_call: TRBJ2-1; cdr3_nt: TGCGCCAGCAGCCCGCACGGGGGGAGGGCCCTATCCTACAATGAGCAGTTCTTC; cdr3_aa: CASSPHGGRALSYNEQFF
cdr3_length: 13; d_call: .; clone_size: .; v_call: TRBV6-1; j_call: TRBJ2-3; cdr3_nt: TGTGCCAGTTCGTGGGGCGTCACAGATACGCAGTATTTT; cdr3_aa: CASSWGVTDTQYF
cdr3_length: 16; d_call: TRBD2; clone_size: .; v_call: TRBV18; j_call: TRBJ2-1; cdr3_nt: TGTGCCAGCTCACGTTCCGGGACTAGCGGGAGTTGGGAGCAGTTCTTC; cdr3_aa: CASSRSGTSGSWEQFF
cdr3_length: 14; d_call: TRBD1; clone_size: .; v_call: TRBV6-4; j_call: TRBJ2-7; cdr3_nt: TGTGCCAGCAGTGAGGGGACAGGGCCGTACGAGCAGTACTTC; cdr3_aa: CASSEGTGPYEQYF
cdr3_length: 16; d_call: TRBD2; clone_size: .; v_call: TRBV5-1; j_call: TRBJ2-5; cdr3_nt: TGCGCCAGCAGCCCCCGGACTAGCGGGGGGCAAGAGACCCAGTACTTC; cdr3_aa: CASSPRTSGGQETQYF
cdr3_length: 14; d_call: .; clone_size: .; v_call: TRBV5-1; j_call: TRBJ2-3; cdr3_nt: TGCGCCAGCAGCTTTGGGGGCAGCACAGATACGCAGTATTTT; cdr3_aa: CASSFGGSTDTQYF
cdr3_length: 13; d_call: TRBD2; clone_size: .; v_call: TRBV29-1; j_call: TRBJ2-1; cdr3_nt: TGCAGCGTCAAGCGGGGGGGCTTCAATGAGCAGTTCTTC; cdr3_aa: CSVKRGGFNEQFF
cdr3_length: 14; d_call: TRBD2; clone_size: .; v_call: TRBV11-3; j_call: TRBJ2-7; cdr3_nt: TGTGCCAGCAGCCCCGAGCGGGGGGCCTACGAGCAGTACTTC; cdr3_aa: CASSPERGAYEQYF
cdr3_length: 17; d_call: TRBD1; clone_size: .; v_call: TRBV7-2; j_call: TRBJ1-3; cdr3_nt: TGTGCCAGCAGCTTTGGGGACAGAAATCTTCCTGGAAACACCATATATTTT; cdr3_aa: CASSFGDRNLPGNTIYF
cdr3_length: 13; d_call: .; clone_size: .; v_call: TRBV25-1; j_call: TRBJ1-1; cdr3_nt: TGTGCCAGCAGTGGGGATGGGGCCACTGAAGCTTTCTTT; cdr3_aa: CASSGDGATEAFF
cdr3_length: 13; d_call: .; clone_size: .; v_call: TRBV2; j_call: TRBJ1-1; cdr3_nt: TGTGCCAGCAGGGTGACAGGGAACACTGAAGCTTTCTTT; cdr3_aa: CASRVTGNTEAFF
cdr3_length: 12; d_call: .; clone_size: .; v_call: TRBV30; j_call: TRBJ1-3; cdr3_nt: TGTGCCTGGCAGGGCTCTGGAAACACCATATATTTT; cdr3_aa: CAWQGSGNTIYF
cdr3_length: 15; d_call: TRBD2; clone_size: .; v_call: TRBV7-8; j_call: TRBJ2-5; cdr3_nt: TGTGCCAGCAGCTCTCCTCGGGAGGGTGCAGAGACCCAGTACTTC; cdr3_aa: CASSSPREGAETQYF
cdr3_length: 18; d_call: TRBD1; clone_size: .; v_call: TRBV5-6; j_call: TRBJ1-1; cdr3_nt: TGTGCCAGCAGCTTCCCCGGCAGGGGGGTTAAAGTGAACACTGAAGCTTTCTTT; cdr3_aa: CASSFPGRGVKVNTEAFF
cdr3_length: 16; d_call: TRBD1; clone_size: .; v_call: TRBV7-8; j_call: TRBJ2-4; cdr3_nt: TGTGCCAGCAGCTACGACAGGGGGTTATCCAAAAACATTCAGTACTTC; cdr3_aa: CASSYDRGLSKNIQYF
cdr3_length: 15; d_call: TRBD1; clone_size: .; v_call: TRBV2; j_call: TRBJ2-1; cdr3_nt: TGTGCCAGCAGCTCCGGGACAGGGGGCTACAATGAGCAGTTCTTC; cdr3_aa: CASSSGTGGYNEQFF
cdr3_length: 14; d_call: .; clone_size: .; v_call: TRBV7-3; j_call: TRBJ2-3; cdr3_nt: TGTGCCAGCAGCTTACGAGCTAGCACAGATACGCAGTATTTT; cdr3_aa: CASSLRASTDTQYF
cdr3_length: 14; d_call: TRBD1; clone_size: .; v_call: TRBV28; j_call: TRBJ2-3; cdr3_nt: TGTGCCAGCAGCCCGACAGGGATTGCAGATACGCAGTATTTT; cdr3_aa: CASSPTGIADTQYF
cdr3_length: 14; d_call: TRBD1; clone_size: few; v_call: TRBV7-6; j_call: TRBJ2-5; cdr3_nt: TGTGCCAGCAGCTTAGGGACAGGCTACGAGACCCAGTACTTC; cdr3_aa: CASSLGTGYETQYF
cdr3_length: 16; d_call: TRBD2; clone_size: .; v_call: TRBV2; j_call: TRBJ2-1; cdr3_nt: TGTGCCAGCAGTGATTTCTCAAGCGGGAGCGGAGGTGAGCAGTTCTTC; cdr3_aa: CASSDFSSGSGGEQFF
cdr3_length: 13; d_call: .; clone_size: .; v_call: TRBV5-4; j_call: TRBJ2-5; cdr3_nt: TGTGCCAGCAGCCAGCGGCAGCAAGAGACCCAGTACTTC; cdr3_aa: CASSQRQQETQYF
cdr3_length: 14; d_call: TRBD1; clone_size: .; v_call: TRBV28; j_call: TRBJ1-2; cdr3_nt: TGTGCCAGCAACACCGGAATGGGACAGGGCGGGGAAACCTTC; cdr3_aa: CASNTGMGQGGETF
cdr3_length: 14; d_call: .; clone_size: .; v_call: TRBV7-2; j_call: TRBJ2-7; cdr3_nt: TGTGCCAGCAGCTTAGGGACTAACTATTACGAGCAGTACTTC; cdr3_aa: CASSLGTNYYEQYF
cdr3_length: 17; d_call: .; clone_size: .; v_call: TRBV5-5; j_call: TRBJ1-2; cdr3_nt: TGTGCCAGCAGCTTGTCCACCACGCCAGGGGATAACTATGGCTACACCTTC; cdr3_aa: CASSLSTTPGDNYGYTF
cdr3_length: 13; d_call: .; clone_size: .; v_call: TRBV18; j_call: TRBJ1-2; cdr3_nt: TGTGCCAGCTCACCACCGTCCAGGGATGGCTACACCTTC; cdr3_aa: CASSPPSRDGYTF